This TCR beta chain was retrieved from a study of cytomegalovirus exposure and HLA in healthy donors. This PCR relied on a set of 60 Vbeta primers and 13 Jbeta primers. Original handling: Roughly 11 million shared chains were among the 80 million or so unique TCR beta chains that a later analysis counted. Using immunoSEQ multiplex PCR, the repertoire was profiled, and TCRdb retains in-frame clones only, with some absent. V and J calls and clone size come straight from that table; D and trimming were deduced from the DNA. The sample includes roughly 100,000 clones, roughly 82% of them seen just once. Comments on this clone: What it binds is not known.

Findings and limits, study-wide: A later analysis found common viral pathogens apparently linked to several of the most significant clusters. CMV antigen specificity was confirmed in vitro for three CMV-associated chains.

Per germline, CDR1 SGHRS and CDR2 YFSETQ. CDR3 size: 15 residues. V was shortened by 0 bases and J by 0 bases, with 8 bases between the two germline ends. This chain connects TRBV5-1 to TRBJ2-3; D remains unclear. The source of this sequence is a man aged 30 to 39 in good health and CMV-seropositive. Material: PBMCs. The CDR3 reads CASSLGDISTDTQYF. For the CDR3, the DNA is TGCGCCAGCAGCTTGGGAGACATAAGCACAGATACGCAGTATTTT.